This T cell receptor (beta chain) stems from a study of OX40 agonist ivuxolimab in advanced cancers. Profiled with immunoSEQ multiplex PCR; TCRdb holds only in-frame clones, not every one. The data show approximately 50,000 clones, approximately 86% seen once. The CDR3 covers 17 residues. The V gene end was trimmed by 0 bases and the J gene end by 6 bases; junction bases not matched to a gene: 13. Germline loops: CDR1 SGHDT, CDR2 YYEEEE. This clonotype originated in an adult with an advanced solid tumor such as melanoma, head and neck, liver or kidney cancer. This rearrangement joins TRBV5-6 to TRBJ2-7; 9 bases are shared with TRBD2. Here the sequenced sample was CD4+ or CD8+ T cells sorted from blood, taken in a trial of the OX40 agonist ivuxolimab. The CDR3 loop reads CASSLDFSGSLGAEQYF. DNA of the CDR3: TGTGCCAGCAGCTTGGATTTTAGCGGGAGTCTTGGCGCCGAGCAGTACTTC.